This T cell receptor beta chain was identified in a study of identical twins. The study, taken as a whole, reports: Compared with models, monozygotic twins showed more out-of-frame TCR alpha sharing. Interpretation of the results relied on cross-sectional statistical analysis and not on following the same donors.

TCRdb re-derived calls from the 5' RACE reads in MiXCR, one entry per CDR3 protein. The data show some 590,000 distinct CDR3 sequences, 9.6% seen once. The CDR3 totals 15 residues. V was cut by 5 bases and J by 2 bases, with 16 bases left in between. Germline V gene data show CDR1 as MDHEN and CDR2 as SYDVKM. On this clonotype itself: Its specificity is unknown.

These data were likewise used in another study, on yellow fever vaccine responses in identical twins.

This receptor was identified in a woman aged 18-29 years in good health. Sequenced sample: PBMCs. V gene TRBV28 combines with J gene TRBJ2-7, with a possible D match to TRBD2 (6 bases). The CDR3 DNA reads TGTGCCAGCAGTCCCCGGGAGAGGGCCACCTACGAGCAGTACTTC. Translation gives CASSPRERATYEQYF.